The 22 T cell receptor beta chains given below trace back to one sample, sequenced in a study of radiotherapy plus CTLA-4 blockade in lung cancer. Assay: immunoSEQ multiplex PCR; the TCRdb copy retains only in-frame clones and omits some. The sample records approximately 28,000 clones, under 80% being singletons. The sequencing here drew on peripheral blood, taken from a patient treated with radiotherapy plus ipilimumab. The receptor source for this set is a human donor with non-small cell lung cancer who had stable disease on radiotherapy plus ipilimumab.

CDR3 in DNA: TGTGCCAGCAGCCGCTTTGGCAGCGGCTCCTACGAGCAGTACTTC. Its protein is CASSRFGSGSYEQYF. The gene calls are TRBV11-2 and TRBJ2-7; possibly TRBD2 for D (5 bases). The CDR3 is made up of 15 amino acids. Trimming removed 5 bases from V and 0 bases from J, with 14 bases in between. CDR1 is SGHAT, CDR2 FQNNGV, per germline.

The rearrangement uses TRBV4-3 and TRBJ1-4; weak D call: TRBD1 (6 bases). Trimming removed 4 bases from V and 0 bases from J, with 18 bases in between. This CDR3 has 18 residues. Germline V gene data show CDR1 as LGHNA and CDR2 as YSLEER. The chain's CDR3 is CASSLQGILTATNEKLFF. Here the CDR3 DNA reads TGCGCCAGCAGCCTACAGGGAATTCTGACGGCAACTAATGAAAAACTGTTTTTT.

In its sample, this clone was seen a few times. The chain employs TRBV14 and TRBJ1-2; D unclear. The CDR3 length is 14 residues. Germline CDR1 and CDR2: SGHDN and FVKESK. Deletions cut 0 bases from V and 2 bases from J, with 7 bases between. CDR3: CASSQDRLNYGYTF. In DNA, the CDR3 is TGTGCCAGCAGCCAAGACAGACTAAACTATGGCTACACCTTC.

The chain is built from TRBV9 and TRBJ2-3; 8 nucleotides align to TRBD1. Per germline, CDR1 SGDLS and CDR2 YYNGEE. This CDR3 has 16 residues. The V segment lost 6 bases and the J segment 1 base; nucleotides outside the gene matches: 10. The CDR3 DNA reads TGTGCCAGCAACAGGGACAGGTCCGTCGGCACAGATACGCAGTATTTT. Translated, it gives CASNRDRSVGTDTQYF.

This clone was observed a single time. The chain joins TRBV6-1 to TRBJ1-5, with 9 bases aligning to TRBD1. The V gene's germline CDR1 is MNHNS and CDR2 SASEGT. The J segment lost 4 bases and the V segment lost 4 bases, leaving 5 bases of the junction unmatched. CDR3 length: 15 residues. The CDR3 reads CASSGGQGRNQPQHF. In nucleotides, the CDR3 is TGTGCCAGCAGTGGAGGACAGGGGAGGAATCAGCCCCAGCATTTT.

The chain combines TRBV5-8 with TRBJ1-2; tentative D call: TRBD1 (5 bases). Germline V lookup: CDR1 SGHTS, CDR2 YDEGEE. V lost 7 bases, J lost 1 base, and 11 bases lay in between. The CDR3 is 13 amino acids. The chain's CDR3 is CASLQGDNYGYTF. In DNA, the CDR3 is TGTGCCAGCCTTCAGGGAGATAACTATGGCTACACCTTC.

V is TRBV19 and J is TRBJ1-5, with TRBD1 as a possible D gene (6 bases). Per germline, CDR1 LNHDA and CDR2 SQIVND (reference sequence). V shed 4 bases and J shed 3 bases, with 16 bases lying between them. This CDR3 has 16 amino acids. The CDR3: CASSNQGRVNNQPQHF. CDR3 DNA: TGTGCCAGTAGTAATCAGGGGAGGGTTAACAATCAGCCCCAGCATTTT.

The chain is built from TRBV28 and TRBJ2-7; a possible D gene is TRBD1 (6 bases). V was cut by 6 bases and J by 5 bases, with 14 bases left in between. Germline V gene data show CDR1 as MDHEN and CDR2 as SYDVKM. The CDR3 totals 13 residues. DNA of the CDR3: TGTGCCAGCAGAGAACAGGGTAAGGACGAGCAGTACGTC. Protein: CASREQGKDEQYV.

This clone was found once. This chain links TRBV13 with TRBJ1-1; D may be TRBD1 (5 bases). Germline V gene lookup returns CDR1 PRHDT and CDR2 FYEKMQ (reference sequence). Trimming removed 6 bases from V and 3 bases from J, with 14 bases in between. The CDR3 is 14 residues long. The CDR3: CASRLLTAYTEAFF. CDR3 coding DNA: TGTGCCAGCAGACTTCTGACAGCCTACACTGAAGCTTTCTTT.

The chain combines TRBV19 with TRBJ1-3; D is undetermined. Germline V gene data show CDR1 as LNHDA and CDR2 as SQIVND (reference sequence). There are 14 residues in the CDR3. V lost 3 bases, J lost 0 bases, and 6 bases lay in between. The CDR3 DNA follows: TGTGCCAGTAGTATCCAGATCTCTGGAAACACCATATATTTT. It yields the protein CASSIQISGNTIYF.

This chain connects TRBV29-1 to TRBJ1-1; D gene ambiguous. V was pared by 7 bases and J by 1 base, with 4 bases between. Germline CDR1 SQVTM, CDR2 ANQGSEA. There are 10 residues in the CDR3. This CDR3 is CSDGNTEAFF. In nucleotides, the CDR3 is TGCAGCGACGGGAACACTGAAGCTTTCTTT.

The CDR3 DNA follows: TGTGCCAGCAGCGTAGGGGTTACGAGGGCTGAAGCTTTCTTT. This gives the protein CASSVGVTRAEAFF. The rearrangement links TRBV9 to TRBJ1-1; no firm D call. Germline CDR1 is SGDLS and CDR2 is YYNGEE. V lost 0 bases to trimming and J lost 6 bases, with 12 bases between them. CDR3 length: 14 residues.

The V call is TRBV7-6, the J call TRBJ2-1; D is unresolved. Per germline, CDR1 SGHVS and CDR2 FNYEAQ. Trimming shortened V by 5 bases and J by 0 bases, and 5 bases separated the two germline ends. The CDR3 sequence is 13 residues long. The DNA for the CDR3 is TGTGCCAGCAGCCTTAGCTCCTACAATGAGCAGTTCTTC. It yields the protein CASSLSSYNEQFF. The entire variable domain, with the rest obtained from reference TRBV7-6 and TRBJ2-1, is as follows: GAGVSQSPRYKVTKRGQDVALRCDPISGHVSLYWYRQALGQGPEFLTYFNYEAQQDKSGLPNDRFSAERPEGSISTLTIQRTEQRDSAMYRCASSLSSYNEQFFGPGTRLTVL.

The V and J genes are TRBV5-4 and TRBJ2-2; a weak D match, TRBD1 (5 bases). The CDR3 length is 15 residues. Trimming left V 6 bases short and J 2 bases short, with 14 bases between. CDR1 is SGHNT, CDR2 YYREEE, per germline (reference sequence). In nucleotides, the CDR3 is TGTGCCAGCACCGTCCAGGGTATTAACACCGGGGAGCTGTTTTTT. Its translation is CASTVQGINTGELFF.

The rearrangement joins TRBV18 to TRBJ2-7; TRBD1 aligns across 9 bases. The V segment lost 4 bases and the J segment 4 bases; nucleotides outside the gene matches: 2. CDR3 length: 13 amino acids. The germline gives CDR1 KGHSH, CDR2 LQKENI. The CDR3 coding sequence is TGTGCCAGCTCACTCGGGACAGGGTACGAGCAGTACTTC. Amino acid sequence: CASSLGTGYEQYF. Supplemented by reference TRBV18 and TRBJ2-7, the full variable domain reads NAGVMQNPRHLVRRRGQEARLRCSPMKGHSHVYWYRQLPEEGLKFMVYLQKENIIDESGMPKERFSAEFPKEGPSILRIQQVVRGDSAAYFCASSLGTGYEQYFGPGTRLTVT.

This chain joins TRBV7-9 and TRBJ1-5; no definite D call. The germline V gene has CDR1 SEHNR and CDR2 FQNEAQ (reference sequence). CDR3 length equals 12 residues. Trimming left V 2 bases short and J 12 bases short, with 11 bases between. This CDR3 reads CASSLSGDFQHF. The CDR3 nucleotides are TGTGCCAGCAGCTTAAGTGGAGATTTCCAGCATTTT.

The J gene is TRBJ2-3, the V gene TRBV6-4; no clear D. The CDR3 is made up of 13 amino acids. Deletions cut 2 bases from V and 3 bases from J, with 6 bases between. The germline CDR1 and CDR2 sequences are MRHNA and SNTAGT. The CDR3 here is CASSDRSTDTQYF. The CDR3 bases are TGTGCCAGCAGTGACCGGTCGACAGATACGCAGTATTTT.

This CDR3 reads CAWSVQGGELFF. CDR3 DNA sequence: TGTGCCTGGAGTGTACAAGGCGGGGAGCTGTTTTTT. The genes are TRBV30 and TRBJ2-2, with D uncertain. CDR3 size: 12 residues. Germline V CDR1 and CDR2: GTSNPN, SVGIG (reference sequence). Trimming stripped 0 bases from V and 7 bases from J, with 6 bases between.

The chain joins TRBV5-5 to TRBJ1-2; a possible D gene is TRBD1 (6 bases). The CDR3 covers 17 residues. The V and J ends lost 1 base and 4 bases respectively, with 20 bases between them. Per germline, CDR1 SGHKS and CDR2 YYEKEE (reference sequence). As DNA, the CDR3 is TGTGCCAGCAGCTTGTTCGCATCAGGGGAAGGTGTCTATGGCTACACCTTC. Its translation is CASSLFASGEGVYGYTF.

V and J are TRBV9 and TRBJ1-1; D is undetermined. V gave up 0 bases and J gave up 10 bases, with 13 bases separating them. The germline V gene has CDR1 SGDLS and CDR2 YYNGEE. This CDR3 has 13 amino acids. Written as DNA, the CDR3 is TGTGCCAGCAGCGTAGGGCTGGATGGGCGAGCTTTCTTT. As protein: CASSVGLDGRAFF.

This chain joins TRBV2 and TRBJ2-2, with D perhaps TRBD1 or TRBD2 (6 bases each). The V gene lost 6 bases and the J gene lost 5 bases, with 28 bases spanning the gap. CDR1 is SNHLY and CDR2 is FYNNEI in the germline V gene. The CDR3 runs 19 residues. The CDR3 DNA follows: TGTGCCAGCAGGCCCCTCGGGGGAAGGGGGGAAGTGAGGACCGGGGAGCTGTTTTTT. It codes for CASRPLGGRGEVRTGELFF. Drawing the rest from reference TRBV2 and TRBJ2-2, the complete variable domain is EPEVTQTPSHQVTQMGQEVILRCVPISNHLYFYWYRQILGQKVEFLVSFYNNEISEKSEIFDDQFSVERPDGSNFTLKIRSTKLEDSAMYFCASRPLGGRGEVRTGELFFGEGSRLTVL.

The V gene is TRBV27, the J gene TRBJ2-1, with 11 bases matching TRBD2. The trim removed 5 bases at V and 10 bases at J, leaving 10 bases unmatched. CDR3 length equals 15 residues. Germline V lookup: CDR1 MNHEY, CDR2 SMNVEV (reference sequence). Here the CDR3 DNA reads TGTGCCAGCAGTCATATAGCGGGGGGGCCCGAGGAGCAGTTCTTC. It translates to CASSHIAGGPEEQFF.